Below, 6 T cell receptor beta chains from the same sample are listed, as sequenced in a study of T cell changes during pregnancy in multiple sclerosis. Repertoires were generated with immunoSEQ multiplex PCR, while TCRdb's copy carries only in-frame clones and drops some. The table includes approximately 63,000 clones, roughly nine tenths detected once. Sample: peripheral blood, taken in the third trimester of pregnancy. All receptors come from a female donor in good health, enrolled as a control in a pregnancy study.

This chain uses TRBV7-9 with TRBJ2-4; 9 bases are shared with TRBD2. The CDR3 runs 14 residues. The V and J ends lost 4 bases and 7 bases, in that order; junction bases with no gene match: 5. The germline CDR1 and CDR2 sequences are SEHNR and FQNEAQ (reference sequence). CDR3 sequence: CASSSLAGGNIQYF. The DNA for the CDR3 is TGTGCCAGCAGCTCTCTGGCGGGGGGGAACATTCAGTACTTC.

The rearrangement uses TRBV18 and TRBJ2-2, with TRBD1 as a possible D gene (5 bases). CDR1 and CDR2 from the germline V gene are KGHSH and LQKENI. The V and J ends lost 4 bases and 3 bases respectively, with 9 bases between them. CDR3 size: 14 residues. The CDR3 spells CASSQGIDTGELFF. The CDR3 nucleotides read TGTGCCAGCTCACAGGGGATAGACACCGGGGAGCTGTTTTTT.

The chain carries TRBV18 and TRBJ2-1, with TRBD1 matching 7 bases. This CDR3 has 15 residues. The V segment lost 6 bases and the J segment 4 bases; nucleotides outside the gene matches: 9. CDR1 is KGHSH, CDR2 LQKENI, per germline. CDR3: CASSKQGWPYNEQFF. The CDR3 DNA reads TGTGCCAGCTCCAAACAGGGGTGGCCGTACAATGAGCAGTTCTTC.

The genes are TRBV19 and TRBJ2-3; 8 nucleotides match TRBD2. The CDR3 is 14 residues long. The germline CDR1 and CDR2 sequences are LNHDA and SQIVND (reference sequence). Trimming at V came to 7 bases and at J to 2 bases, leaving 5 bases not matched to a gene. The DNA of the CDR3 is TGTGCCAGTAACGGGGGGGGAGACACAGATACGCAGTATTTT. It codes for CASNGGGDTDTQYF.

The chain combines TRBV6-1 with TRBJ2-7; perhaps TRBD1 as D (6 bases). V shed 7 bases and J shed 2 bases, with 18 bases lying between them. The length of the CDR3 is 15 residues. Germline CDR1 MNHNS, CDR2 SASEGT. The CDR3 here is CASITRDIGAYEQYF. The CDR3 coding sequence is TGTGCCAGCATCACCAGGGACATAGGAGCCTACGAGCAGTACTTC.

The CDR3 loop is CASSYRRPGEKLFF. The CDR3 DNA reads TGTGCCAGCAGTTACAGACGGCCGGGGGAAAAACTGTTTTTT. The V and J genes are TRBV6-6 and TRBJ1-4; unclear D gene. The germline CDR1 and CDR2 sequences are MNHNY and SVGAGI (reference sequence). V was clipped by 2 bases and J by 8 bases, with 12 bases between them. This CDR3 contains 14 residues.